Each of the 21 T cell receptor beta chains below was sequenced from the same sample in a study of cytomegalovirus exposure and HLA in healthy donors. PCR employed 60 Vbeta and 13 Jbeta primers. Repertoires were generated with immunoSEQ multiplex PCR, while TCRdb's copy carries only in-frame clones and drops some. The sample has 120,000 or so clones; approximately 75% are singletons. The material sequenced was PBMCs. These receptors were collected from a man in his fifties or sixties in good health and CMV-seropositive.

CDR3 nucleotides: TGTGCCAGCTACACCGGGGGGCTAGTTAAAGCTTTCTTT. It specifies CASYTGGLVKAFF. V usage is TRBV27 and J usage is TRBJ1-1, with D tentatively TRBD1 (6 bases). Trimming shortened V by 8 bases and J by 9 bases, and 19 bases separated the two germline ends. This CDR3 spans 13 amino acids. Germline V gene lookup returns CDR1 MNHEY and CDR2 SMNVEV (reference sequence).

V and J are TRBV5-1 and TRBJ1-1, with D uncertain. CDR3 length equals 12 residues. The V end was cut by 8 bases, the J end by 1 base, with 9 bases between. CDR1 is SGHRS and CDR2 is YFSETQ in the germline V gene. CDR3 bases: TGCGCCAGTTATAATCCGAACACTGAAGCTTTCTTT. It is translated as CASYNPNTEAFF.

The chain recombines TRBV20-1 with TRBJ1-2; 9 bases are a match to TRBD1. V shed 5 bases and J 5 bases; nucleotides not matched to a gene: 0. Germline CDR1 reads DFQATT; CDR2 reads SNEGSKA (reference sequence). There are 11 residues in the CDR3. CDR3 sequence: CSAGQGYGYTF. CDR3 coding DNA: TGCAGTGCTGGACAGGGGTATGGCTACACCTTC.

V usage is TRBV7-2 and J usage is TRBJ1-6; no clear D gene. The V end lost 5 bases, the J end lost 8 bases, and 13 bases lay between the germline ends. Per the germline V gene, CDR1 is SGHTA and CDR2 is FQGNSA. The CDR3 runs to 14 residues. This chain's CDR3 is CASSPGLGYSPLHF. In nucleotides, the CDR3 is TGTGCCAGCAGCCCTGGACTTGGTTATTCACCCCTCCACTTT. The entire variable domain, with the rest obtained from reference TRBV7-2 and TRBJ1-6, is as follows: GAGVSQSPSNKVTEKGKDVELRCDPISGHTALYWYRQSLGQGLEFLIYFQGNSAPDKSGLPSDRFSAERTGGSVSTLTIQRTQQEDSAVYLCASSPGLGYSPLHFGNGTRLTVT.

The DNA for the CDR3 is TGTGCCAGCAGCTTAGGGGCGGGGTCGAACACTGAAGCTTTCTTT. It codes for CASSLGAGSNTEAFF. The J gene is TRBJ1-1, the V gene TRBV7-8; no definite D call. CDR1 and CDR2 (germline): SGHVS, FQNEAQ. Trimming took off 1 base at V and 1 base at J, with 10 bases between the two ends. The CDR3 has 15 amino acids.

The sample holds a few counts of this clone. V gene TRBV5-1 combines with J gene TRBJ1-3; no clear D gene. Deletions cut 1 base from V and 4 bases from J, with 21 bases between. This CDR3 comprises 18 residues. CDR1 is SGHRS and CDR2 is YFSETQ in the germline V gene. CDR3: CASSLNSGSNPSGNTIYF. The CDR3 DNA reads TGCGCCAGCAGCTTGAATTCTGGGAGCAATCCCTCCGGAAACACCATATATTTT.

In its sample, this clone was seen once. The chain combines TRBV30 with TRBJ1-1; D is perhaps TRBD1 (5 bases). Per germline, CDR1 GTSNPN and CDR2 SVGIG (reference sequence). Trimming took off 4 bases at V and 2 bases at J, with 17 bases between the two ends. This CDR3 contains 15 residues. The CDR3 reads CAWTGFQAQNTEAFF. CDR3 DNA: TGTGCCTGGACAGGGTTTCAAGCCCAAAACACTGAAGCTTTCTTT.

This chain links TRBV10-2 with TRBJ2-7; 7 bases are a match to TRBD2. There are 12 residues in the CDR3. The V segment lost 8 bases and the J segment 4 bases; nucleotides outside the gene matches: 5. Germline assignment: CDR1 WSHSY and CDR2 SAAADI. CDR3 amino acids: CASGREGYEQYF. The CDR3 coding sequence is TGCGCCAGCGGCAGGGAGGGTTACGAGCAGTACTTC.

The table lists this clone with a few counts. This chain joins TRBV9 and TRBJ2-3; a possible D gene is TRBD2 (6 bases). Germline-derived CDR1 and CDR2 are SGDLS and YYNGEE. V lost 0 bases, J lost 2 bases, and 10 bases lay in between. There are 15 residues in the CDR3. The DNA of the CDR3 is TGTGCCAGCAGCGTAGGGGGGACTGCCACAGATACGCAGTATTTT. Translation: CASSVGGTATDTQYF.

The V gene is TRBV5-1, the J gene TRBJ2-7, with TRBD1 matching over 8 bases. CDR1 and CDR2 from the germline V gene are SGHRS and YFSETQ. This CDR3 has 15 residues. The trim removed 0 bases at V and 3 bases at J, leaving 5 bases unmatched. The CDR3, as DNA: TGCGCCAGCAGCTTGGCCTTACAGGGGGGCTACGAGCAGTACTTC. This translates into CASSLALQGGYEQYF.

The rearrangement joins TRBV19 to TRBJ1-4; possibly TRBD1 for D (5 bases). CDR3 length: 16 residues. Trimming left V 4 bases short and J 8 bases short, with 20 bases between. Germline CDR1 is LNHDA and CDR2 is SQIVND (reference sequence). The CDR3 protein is CASSTSGPGRGEKLFF. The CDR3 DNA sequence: TGTGCCAGTAGTACCTCGGGTCCGGGCCGGGGGGAAAAACTGTTTTTT.

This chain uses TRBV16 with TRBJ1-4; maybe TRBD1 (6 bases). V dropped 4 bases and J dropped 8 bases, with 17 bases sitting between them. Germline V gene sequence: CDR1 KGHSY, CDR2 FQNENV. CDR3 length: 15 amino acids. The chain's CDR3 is CASSPYSAGDEKLFF. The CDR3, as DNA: TGTGCCAGCAGCCCCTATTCGGCAGGGGACGAAAAACTGTTTTTT.

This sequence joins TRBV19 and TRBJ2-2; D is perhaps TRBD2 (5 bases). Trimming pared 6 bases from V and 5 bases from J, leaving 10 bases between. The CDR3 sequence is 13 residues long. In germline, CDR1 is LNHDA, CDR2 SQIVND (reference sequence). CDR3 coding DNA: TGTGCCAGTAGGGCTAGCTTAACCGGGGAGCTGTTTTTT. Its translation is CASRASLTGELFF.

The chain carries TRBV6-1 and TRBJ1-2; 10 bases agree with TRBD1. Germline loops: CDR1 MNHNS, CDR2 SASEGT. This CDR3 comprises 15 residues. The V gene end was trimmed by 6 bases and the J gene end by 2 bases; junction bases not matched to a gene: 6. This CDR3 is CASRGQGVTNYGYTF. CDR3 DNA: TGTGCCAGCAGAGGACAGGGGGTTACGAACTATGGCTACACCTTC.

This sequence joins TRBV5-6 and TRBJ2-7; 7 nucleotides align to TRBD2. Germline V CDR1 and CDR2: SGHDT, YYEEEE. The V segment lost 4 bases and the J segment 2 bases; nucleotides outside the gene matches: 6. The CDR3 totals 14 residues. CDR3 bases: TGTGCCAGCAGCGCGGGACTACCCACCTACGAGCAGTACTTC. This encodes CASSAGLPTYEQYF.

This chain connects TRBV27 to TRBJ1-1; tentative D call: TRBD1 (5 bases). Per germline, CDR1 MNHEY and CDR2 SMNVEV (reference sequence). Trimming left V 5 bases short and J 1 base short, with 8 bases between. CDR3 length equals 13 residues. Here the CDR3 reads CASSPGGNTEAFF. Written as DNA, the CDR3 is TGTGCCAGCAGTCCCGGGGGGAACACTGAAGCTTTCTTT.

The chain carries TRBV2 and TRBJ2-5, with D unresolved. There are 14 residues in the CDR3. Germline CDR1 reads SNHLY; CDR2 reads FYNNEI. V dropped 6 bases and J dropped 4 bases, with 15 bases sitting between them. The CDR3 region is CASRSRKFGETQYF. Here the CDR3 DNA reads TGTGCCAGCAGATCGAGGAAATTCGGAGAGACCCAGTACTTC.

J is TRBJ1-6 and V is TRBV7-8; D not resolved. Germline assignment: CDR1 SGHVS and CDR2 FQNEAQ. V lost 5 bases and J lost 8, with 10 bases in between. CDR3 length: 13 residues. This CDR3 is CASSPSSYSPLHF. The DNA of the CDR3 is TGTGCCAGCAGCCCCTCCTCTTATTCACCCCTCCACTTT.

The CDR3 loop is CAWSVRAGFSNTQYF. Written as DNA, the CDR3 is TGTGCCTGGAGTGTACGAGCGGGGTTTTCTAATACGCAGTATTTT. The chain links TRBV30 to TRBJ2-3; the match to TRBD2 covers 7 bases. The CDR3 runs to 15 residues. Germline V lookup: CDR1 GTSNPN, CDR2 SVGIG (reference sequence). With V trimmed by 0 bases and J by 7 bases, 10 bases remained unmatched.

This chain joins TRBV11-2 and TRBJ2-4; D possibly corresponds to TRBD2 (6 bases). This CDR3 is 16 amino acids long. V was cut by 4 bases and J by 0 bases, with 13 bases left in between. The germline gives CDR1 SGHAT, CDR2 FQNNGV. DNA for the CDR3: TGTGCCAGCAGCTACGCTGCCGGGGGAGCCAAAAACATTCAGTACTTC. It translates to CASSYAAGGAKNIQYF.

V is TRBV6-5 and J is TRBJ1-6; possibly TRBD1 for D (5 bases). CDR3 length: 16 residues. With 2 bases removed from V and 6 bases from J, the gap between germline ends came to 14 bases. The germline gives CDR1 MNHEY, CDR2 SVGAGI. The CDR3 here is CASSYAGQKGNSPLHF. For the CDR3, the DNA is TGTGCCAGCAGTTACGCGGGGCAGAAGGGTAATTCACCCCTCCACTTT.